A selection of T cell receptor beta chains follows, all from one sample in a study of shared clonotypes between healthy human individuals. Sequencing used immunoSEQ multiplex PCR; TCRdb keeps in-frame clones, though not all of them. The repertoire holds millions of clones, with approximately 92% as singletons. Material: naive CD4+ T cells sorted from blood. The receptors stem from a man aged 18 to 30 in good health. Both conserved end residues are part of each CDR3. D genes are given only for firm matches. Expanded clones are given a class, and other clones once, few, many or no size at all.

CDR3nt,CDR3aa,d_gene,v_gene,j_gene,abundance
TGTGCCAGCAGCTTTCAGGGGATCGGCTATGAGGGGTACGGAAACACCATATATTTT,CASSFQGIGYEGYGNTIYF,NA,TRBV7-9,TRBJ1-3,NA
TGTGCCAGCCGGTCGAGCACAGATACGCAGTATTTT,CASRSSTDTQYF,NA,TRBV18,TRBJ2-3,NA
TGCGCCAGCAGTGGCGGGACCCGGGGGGATACGCAGTATTTT,CASSGGTRGDTQYF,NA,TRBV10-1,TRBJ2-3,NA
TGCGCCAGCAGCTTGGTGGTTGGCACCCTCTACGAGCAGTACTTC,CASSLVVGTLYEQYF,NA,TRBV5-1,TRBJ2-7,NA
TGTGCCAGCAGCTTGGGGGGGGGAGGCAATCAGCCCCAGCATTTT,CASSLGGGGNQPQHF,NA,TRBV7-8,TRBJ1-5,NA
TGTGCCAACCAAAGGACAACGAACACCGGGGAGCTGTTTTTT,CANQRTTNTGELFF,NA,TRBV2,TRBJ2-2,NA
TGTGCCTGGAGTGTTAGACAGGGCTCAGGAAACACCATATATTTT,CAWSVRQGSGNTIYF,TRBD1,TRBV30,TRBJ1-3,NA
TGTGCCAGCAGTGTCGACTTGGGACAGAACTATGGCTACACCTTC,CASSVDLGQNYGYTF,TRBD1,TRBV2,TRBJ1-2,NA
TGTGCCAGCACACGGGGGAACTATGGCTACACCTTC,CASTRGNYGYTF,NA,TRBV6-5,TRBJ1-2,once
TGTGCCTGGAGTGTACGTCGGACTAGCGGGGGACCCTACGAGCAGTACTTC,CAWSVRRTSGGPYEQYF,TRBD2,TRBV30,TRBJ2-7,NA
TGTGCCAGCAGCTCATTTTACGAGCAGTACTTC,CASSSFYEQYF,NA,TRBV11-2,TRBJ2-7,NA
TGTGCCAGCAGCGTCCGACCCAGGGAAGGGAACATTCAGTACTTC,CASSVRPREGNIQYF,NA,TRBV9,TRBJ2-4,NA
TGTGCCAGCAGCTCAACCCGGCCCGGGACAGCGGGCAGGCTGAAAGCTTTCTTT,CASSSTRPGTAGRLKAFF,TRBD1,TRBV5-8,TRBJ1-1,once
TGTGCCAGTAGCCTGGGAGGGAACACCGGGGAGCTGTTTTTT,CASSLGGNTGELFF,NA,TRBV19,TRBJ2-2,NA
TGCGCCAGCAGTGAGTCACCGGGGGGGATCGTTTCAGATACGCAGTATTTT,CASSESPGGIVSDTQYF,TRBD2,TRBV10-1,TRBJ2-3,NA
TGCGCCAGCAGCCCCATAGCGGGAGGGCCGAATGAGCAGTTCTTC,CASSPIAGGPNEQFF,TRBD2,TRBV5-1,TRBJ2-1,once
TGTGCCAGCAGCTTAGCCGTGGCTTGGGCAGATACGCAGTATTTT,CASSLAVAWADTQYF,NA,TRBV7-9,TRBJ2-3,NA
TGTGCCATCAGACGGACCCTCCTCCAAGAGACCCAGTACTTC,CAIRRTLLQETQYF,NA,TRBV10-3,TRBJ2-5,NA
TGTGCCAGCAGCTTTACGCCAGGGAAGAACACTGAAGCTTTCTTT,CASSFTPGKNTEAFF,NA,TRBV7-9,TRBJ1-1,NA
TGTGCCAGCGGAGAATACAGGGTGGAGGAGCAGTACTTC,CASGEYRVEEQYF,NA,TRBV7-8,TRBJ2-7,NA
TGTGCCACCAGCGAAACCGGGACTGGGGCTTTGACCCAGTACTTC,CATSETGTGALTQYF,NA,TRBV15,TRBJ2-5,NA
TGTGCCAGCAGCGTAAGCCCCCATAGCAATCAGCCCCAGCATTTT,CASSVSPHSNQPQHF,NA,TRBV9,TRBJ1-5,NA
TGTGCCAGCAGCGTAGCGGGAGGGTGGGACACCGGGGAGCTGTTTTTT,CASSVAGGWDTGELFF,TRBD2,TRBV11-2,TRBJ2-2,NA
TGTGCCTGGAGTTTAGGGGGGCACTACGAGCAGTACTTC,CAWSLGGHYEQYF,NA,TRBV30,TRBJ2-7,once
TGTGCCTGGAGCGCTAGCTCCTACAATGAGCAGTTCTTC,CAWSASSYNEQFF,NA,TRBV30,TRBJ2-1,NA
TGTGCCAGCAGTGATTTGTGGAACACCGGGGAGCTGTTTTTT,CASSDLWNTGELFF,NA,TRBV6-1,TRBJ2-2,NA
TGTGCCACCGAGAGGGGAGGGAACACTGAAGCTTTCTTT,CATERGGNTEAFF,NA,TRBV6-5,TRBJ1-1,NA
TGTGCCAGCAGGAGAAGGGGCAGACAGGGTCTCGGTAATTCACCCCTCCACTTT,CASRRRGRQGLGNSPLHF,TRBD1,TRBV27,TRBJ1-6,NA
TGTGCCAGCACCGAAGAGACAGTCGTGAGCTCCTACGAGCAGTACTTC,CASTEETVVSSYEQYF,NA,TRBV2,TRBJ2-7,NA
TGTGCCAGCAGCTGGGGTGGCCACACAGATACGCAGTATTTT,CASSWGGHTDTQYF,NA,TRBV11-2,TRBJ2-3,NA
TGTGCCAGCAGCTTATCCGGGCAGGCTAGCAATCAGCCCCAGCATTTT,CASSLSGQASNQPQHF,NA,TRBV7-8,TRBJ1-5,NA
TGTGCCAGCAGTAAATCAGCGGCTAGCACAGATACGCAGTATTTT,CASSKSAASTDTQYF,NA,TRBV28,TRBJ2-3,NA
TGCGCCAGCAGCCACCCCCGGCTAGCGGGGGGGGGAGCTTTCTCCTACGAGCAGTACTTC,CASSHPRLAGGGAFSYEQYF,TRBD2,TRBV4-1,TRBJ2-7,NA
TGTGCCAGTAGTATAGGCAGGGATGTTAGGACCGGGGAGCTGTTTTTT,CASSIGRDVRTGELFF,NA,TRBV19,TRBJ2-2,NA
TGTGCCATCAGTGATGGGGCCACCTACGAGCAGTACTTC,CAISDGATYEQYF,NA,TRBV10-3,TRBJ2-7,NA
TGTGCCAGTAGTATAACCCCGACTAGCTCAGGCGGGGAGCTGTTTTTT,CASSITPTSSGGELFF,TRBD2,TRBV19,TRBJ2-2,NA
TGTGCCATCAGCCTGGGAGGGAACACTGAAGCTTTCTTT,CAISLGGNTEAFF,NA,TRBV10-3,TRBJ1-1,NA
TGTGCCAGCAGGTCCGGGACAGGGGGCGGGCAGCCCCAGCATTTT,CASRSGTGGGQPQHF,TRBD1,TRBV28,TRBJ1-5,NA
TGTGCCAGCAGCTTGGGCGGGAAGCGAAACACTGAAGCTTTCTTT,CASSLGGKRNTEAFF,NA,TRBV13,TRBJ1-1,NA
TGTGCCAGCAGCCCTTTTACAAGTTCCTCCTACAATGAGCAGTTCTTC,CASSPFTSSSYNEQFF,NA,TRBV14,TRBJ2-1,NA
TGCGCCAGCAGTGAGTCCGAGACAGACGTTGGCTTC,CASSESETDVGF,NA,TRBV10-1,TRBJ2-4,NA
TGTGCCAGCAGTTTAGAGGGGGCAAACACCGGGGAGCTGTTTTTT,CASSLEGANTGELFF,TRBD1,TRBV28,TRBJ2-2,NA
TGCGCCAGCAGCTTGTCTTCAGGGCTAACCGCCTACGAGCAGTACTTC,CASSLSSGLTAYEQYF,NA,TRBV5-1,TRBJ2-7,once
TGTGCCAGCAGTGAAAGCGGGGGGACTGAAGCTTTCTTT,CASSESGGTEAFF,NA,TRBV2,TRBJ1-1,few